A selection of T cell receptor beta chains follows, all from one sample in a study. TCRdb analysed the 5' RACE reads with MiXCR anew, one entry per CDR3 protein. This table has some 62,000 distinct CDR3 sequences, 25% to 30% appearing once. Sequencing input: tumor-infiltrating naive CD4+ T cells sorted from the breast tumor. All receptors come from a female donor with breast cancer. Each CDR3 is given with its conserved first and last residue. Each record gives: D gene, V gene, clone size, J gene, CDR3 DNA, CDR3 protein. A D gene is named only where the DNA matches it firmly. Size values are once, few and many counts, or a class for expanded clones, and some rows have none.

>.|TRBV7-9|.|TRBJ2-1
TGTGCCAGCAGCCCCCGTTCGGGTCGGTTACTACACAATGAGCAGTTCTTC
CASSPRSGRLLHNEQFF
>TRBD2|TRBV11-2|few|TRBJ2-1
TGTGCCAGCAGGTATCTTCGCGGGAGGTCCTACAATGAGCAGTTCTTC
CASRYLRGRSYNEQFF
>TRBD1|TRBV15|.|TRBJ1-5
TGTGCCACCAGCAGAGGACAGGGGGGTCGAGGGGATCAGCCCCAGCATTTT
CATSRGQGGRGDQPQHF
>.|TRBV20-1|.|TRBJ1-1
TGCAGTGCTCCCTTAAGCGGCAGGGGCACTGAAGCTTTCTTT
CSAPLSGRGTEAFF
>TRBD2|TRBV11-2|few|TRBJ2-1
TGTGCCAGCAGCTTAGATGGGGGGGGCAATGAGCAGTTCTTC
CASSLDGGGNEQFF
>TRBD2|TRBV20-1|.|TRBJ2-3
TGCAGGGCCCAGGGACTACCTAGCACAGATACGCAGTATTTT
CRAQGLPSTDTQYF
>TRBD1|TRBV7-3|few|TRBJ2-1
TGTGCCAGCAGCTCCCTCCAACAGGGGGGCGAGCAGTTCTTC
CASSSLQQGGEQFF
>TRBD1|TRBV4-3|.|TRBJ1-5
TGCGCCAGCAGCCAAGGTCCCAGGGGGCTTCAGCCCCAGCATTTT
CASSQGPRGLQPQHF
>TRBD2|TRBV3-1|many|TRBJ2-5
TGTGCCAGCAGCGCCGGGACTAGCGGGGGCCAAGAGACCCAGTACTTC
CASSAGTSGGQETQYF
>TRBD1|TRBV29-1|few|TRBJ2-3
TGCAGCGCATTAGGACAGGGGTCAGATACGCAGTATTTT
CSALGQGSDTQYF
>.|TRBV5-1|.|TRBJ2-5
TGCGCCAGCAGCGATCGGGACACCCAAGAGACCCAGTACTTC
CASSDRDTQETQYF
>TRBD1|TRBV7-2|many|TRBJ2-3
TGTGCCAGCAGCTTAGTGGGACAGGGGGCAGATACGCAGTATTTT
CASSLVGQGADTQYF
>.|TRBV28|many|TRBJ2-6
TGTGCCAGCCAGGTTCGGGGAGCTGGGGCCAACGTCCTGACTTTC
CASQVRGAGANVLTF
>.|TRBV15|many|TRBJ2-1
TGTGCCACCAGCAGTAGGCGGGAAAGCTCCTACAATGAGCAGTTCTTC
CATSSRRESSYNEQFF
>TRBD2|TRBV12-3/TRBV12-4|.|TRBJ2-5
TGTGCCAGCAGTCCCGGGACTAGCTTTGAGACCCAGTACTTC
CASSPGTSFETQYF